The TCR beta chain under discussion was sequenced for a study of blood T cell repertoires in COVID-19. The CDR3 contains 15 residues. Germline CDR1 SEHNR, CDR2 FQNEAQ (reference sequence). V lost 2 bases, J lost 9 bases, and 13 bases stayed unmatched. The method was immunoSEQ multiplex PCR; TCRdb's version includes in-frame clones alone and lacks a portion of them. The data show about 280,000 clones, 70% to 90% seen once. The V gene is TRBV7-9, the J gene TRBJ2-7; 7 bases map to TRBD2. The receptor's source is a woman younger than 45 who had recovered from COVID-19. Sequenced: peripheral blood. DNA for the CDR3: TGTGCCAGCAGCTTAATGCCGGGGGGTTCTGTTATGCAGTACTTC. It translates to CASSLMPGGSVMQYF.